This T cell receptor beta chain was sequenced for a study of T cell changes during pregnancy in multiple sclerosis. The CDR3 has 16 amino acids. V gave up 3 bases and J gave up 1 base, with 14 bases separating them. In germline, CDR1 is SGHNT, CDR2 YYREEE (reference sequence). Sequencing was performed with immunoSEQ multiplex PCR; in TCRdb, only in-frame clones are kept and a portion is missing. The sample gives under 75,000 clones, around 90% of which show up once; 0.25% to 0.3% is in the top ten. The gene calls are TRBV5-4 and TRBJ2-1; D unclear. Sequencing was performed on CD4+ T cells from peripheral blood mononuclear cells, taken after pregnancy. The clonotype originates from a female donor with multiple sclerosis, enrolled in a pregnancy study. The CDR3: CASSWRLPESYNEQFF. DNA of the CDR3: TGTGCCAGCAGCTGGAGACTGCCAGAGTCCTACAATGAGCAGTTCTTC.